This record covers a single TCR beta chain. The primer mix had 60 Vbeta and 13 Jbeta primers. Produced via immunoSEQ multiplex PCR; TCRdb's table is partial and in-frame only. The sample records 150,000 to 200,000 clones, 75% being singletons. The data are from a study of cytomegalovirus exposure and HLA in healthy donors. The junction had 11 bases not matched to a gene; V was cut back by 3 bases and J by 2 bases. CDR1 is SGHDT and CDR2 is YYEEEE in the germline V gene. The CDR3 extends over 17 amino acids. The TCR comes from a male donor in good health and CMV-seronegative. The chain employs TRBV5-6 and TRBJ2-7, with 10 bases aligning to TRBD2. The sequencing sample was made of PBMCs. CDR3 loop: CASSSPPKREGPYEQYF. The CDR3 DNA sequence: TGTGCCAGCAGCTCGCCCCCTAAGCGGGAGGGACCCTACGAGCAGTACTTC. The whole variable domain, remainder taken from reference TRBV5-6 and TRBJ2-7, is DAGVTQSPTHLIKTRGQQVTLRCSPKSGHDTVSWYQQALGQGPQFIFQYYEEEERQRGNFPDRFSGHQFPNYSSELNVNALLLGDSALYLCASSSPPKREGPYEQYFGPGTRLTVT.